This passage covers 8 T cell receptor beta chains from one sample sequenced in a study of OX40 agonist ivuxolimab in advanced cancers. Clones were read by immunoSEQ multiplex PCR, and TCRdb kept only the in-frame ones, dropping some. The top ten hold 32% of the sample, which has tens of thousands of clones, around 86% seen once. Specimen: CD4+ or CD8+ T cells sorted from blood, collected in a trial of the OX40 agonist ivuxolimab. The receptors stem from an adult with an advanced solid tumor such as melanoma, head and neck, liver or kidney cancer.

J is TRBJ2-7 and V is TRBV27; 9 bases line up with TRBD2. The ends lost 2 bases at V and 4 bases at J; junction bases unmatched: 6. The CDR3 is 15 amino acids. Germline lookup yields CDR1 MNHEY and CDR2 SMNVEV (reference sequence). CDR3 DNA: TGTGCCAGCAGTTTAGCGGCTAGCGGGAAGTACGAGCAGTACTTC. Amino acid sequence: CASSLAASGKYEQYF.

The count of this clone is one. The chain is built from TRBV6-6 and TRBJ1-2; TRBD1 might be the D (5 bases). Trimming left V 2 bases short and J 6 bases short, with 13 bases between. The CDR3 length is 14 residues. Germline CDR1 is MNHNY and CDR2 is SVGAGI (reference sequence). The DNA for the CDR3 is TGTGCCAGCAGTTACGGCCAGGGCTGGGATGGCTACACCTTC. Translation gives CASSYGQGWDGYTF.

The chain is built from TRBV13 and TRBJ1-4; D not certain. V was trimmed by 6 bases and J by 8 bases, leaving 22 bases between them. Germline-derived CDR1 and CDR2 are PRHDT and FYEKMQ (reference sequence). The CDR3 covers 16 residues. The CDR3 here is CASSSREAPSTEKLFF. DNA for the CDR3: TGTGCCAGCAGTTCTCGGGAGGCGCCGTCTACCGAAAAACTGTTTTTT.

V and J are TRBV5-6 and TRBJ2-2; no clear D. CDR1 is SGHDT and CDR2 is YYEEEE in the germline V gene. The CDR3 runs to 14 residues. V was shortened by 4 bases and J by 2 bases, with 9 bases between the two germline ends. Here the CDR3 DNA reads TGTGCCAGCAGCCAGGTCATAAACACCGGGGAGCTGTTTTTT. Translated, it gives CASSQVINTGELFF.

V and J are TRBV7-2 and TRBJ2-5, with 8 bases identical to TRBD2. V lost 9 bases and J lost 1; bases outside the gene matches: 7. The V gene's germline CDR1 is SGHTA and CDR2 FQGNSA. The CDR3 is made up of 14 amino acids. This CDR3 reads CARSSGDIQETQYF. CDR3 in DNA: TGTGCCAGAAGTAGCGGGGACATCCAAGAGACCCAGTACTTC.

This rearrangement joins TRBV9 to TRBJ2-3; D could derive from TRBD1 or TRBD2 (5 bases each). Germline CDR1 is SGDLS and CDR2 is YYNGEE. Trimming removed 5 bases at V and 2 bases at J, with 18 bases between. The CDR3 sequence is 16 residues long. The CDR3 DNA follows: TGTGCCAGCAGTGCCGGGACCCTAATTCTCACAGATACGCAGTATTTT. It is translated as CASSAGTLILTDTQYF.

The V and J genes are TRBV15 and TRBJ1-1; TRBD1 might be the D (5 bases). The CDR3 covers 14 residues. Germline CDR1 is LNHNV and CDR2 is YYDKDF (reference sequence). Trimming took off 1 base at V and 4 bases at J, with 10 bases between the two ends. The CDR3, as DNA: TGTGCCACCAGCAGAGCAGGGAGGGCCACTGAAGCTTTCTTT. As protein: CATSRAGRATEAFF. Full variable domain (missing parts from reference TRBV15 and TRBJ1-1): DAMVIQNPRYQVTQFGKPVTLSCSQTLNHNVMYWYQQKSSQAPKLLFHYYDKDFNNEADTPDNFQSRRPNTSFCFLDIRSPGLGDTAMYLCATSRAGRATEAFFGQGTRLTVV.

The rearrangement uses TRBV10-3 and TRBJ2-7, with TRBD2 matching over 10 bases. The CDR3 has 16 residues. CDR1 and CDR2 from the germline V gene are ENHRY and SYGVKD. J lost 0 bases, V lost 10 bases, and 12 bases had no gene match. CDR3 coding DNA: TGTGCCACTATGGGGCTAGCGGGGGCCGACTCCTACGAGCAGTACTTC. It codes for CATMGLAGADSYEQYF.